This section outlines one T cell receptor (beta chain) sequence together with its context. No antigen is known for it. These data are taken from a study of cytomegalovirus exposure and HLA in healthy donors. Study-wide background: A data release that came early held about 89 million unique TCRs from HLA-typed donors.

This CDR3 is 17 amino acids long. Germline V lookup: CDR1 LNHNV, CDR2 YYDKDF (reference sequence). The ends lost 3 bases at V and 0 bases at J; junction bases unmatched: 6. PCR used 60 Vbeta primers and 13 Jbeta primers. The data were produced by immunoSEQ multiplex PCR, yet TCRdb's version contains in-frame clones alone and is incomplete. The table has hundreds of thousands of clones, 80% to 90% seen once. Study outcomes and limitations: Available immune exposure information was restricted to CMV serostatus only. In a later analysis, TCR beta V- and J-gene trimming showed a link to a missense DCLRE1C variant. A prior analysis recorded that most TCR beta V segments were productive about 87% or about 30% of the time.

The chain couples TRBV15 to TRBJ2-3, with 10 bases lining up with TRBD2. The sequence came from a woman aged 18-29 years in good health and CMV-seronegative. The sample comprised PBMCs. CDR3 bases: TGTGCCACCAGCAGGTTTAGCGGGGGGATGAGCACAGATACGCAGTATTTT. Protein sequence: CATSRFSGGMSTDTQYF.